This T cell receptor (beta chain) originates from a study of T cell clusters in autoimmune cytopenias. Study-wide points: TRB repertoire shifts in secondary cytopenia and chronic lymphocytic leukemia mostly reflected lymphoma, not autoimmunity. Primary autoimmune cytopenia patients seemingly lacked the physiological T cell clusters found in healthy donors.

TRB was amplified by touch-down multiplex PCR, primer pools A and B combined. TCRdb re-called the multiplex PCR reads and gives one entry per CDR3 protein, without DNA. Its table lists thousands of distinct CDR3 sequences. This clonotype is identified as medium-sized from frequency. The antigen is not known. Each sample's input was approximately 0.25 ug genomic DNA, 35,000 to 40,000 genome equivalents. Separately, the same data were catalogued under a study of T cell repertoires in aging, cancer and after chemotherapy. This second study notes: Age-matched healthy donors had significantly more diverse, less clonal blood TCR repertoires than untreated cancer patients.

This sequence originates from a human donor in good health. The specimen sequenced was peripheral blood.

The CDR3 sequence: CASSPSFGGQETQYF. The chain links TRBV27 to TRBJ2-5; TCRdb calls TRBD2, which cannot be checked without DNA. The CDR3 has 15 residues. Germline loops: CDR1 MNHEY, CDR2 SMNVEV (reference sequence).